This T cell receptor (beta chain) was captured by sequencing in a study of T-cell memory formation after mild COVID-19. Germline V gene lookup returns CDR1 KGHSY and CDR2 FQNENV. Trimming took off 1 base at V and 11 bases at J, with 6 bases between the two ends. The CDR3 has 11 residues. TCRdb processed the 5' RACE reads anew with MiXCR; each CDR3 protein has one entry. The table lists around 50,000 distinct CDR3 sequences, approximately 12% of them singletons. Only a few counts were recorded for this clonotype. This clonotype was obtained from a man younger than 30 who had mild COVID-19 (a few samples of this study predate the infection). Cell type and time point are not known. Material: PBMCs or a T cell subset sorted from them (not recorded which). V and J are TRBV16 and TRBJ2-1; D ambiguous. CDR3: CASSQFQQQFF. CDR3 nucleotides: TGTGCCAGCAGCCAATTTCAGCAGCAGTTCTTC. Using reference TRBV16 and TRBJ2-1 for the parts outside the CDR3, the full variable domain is GEEVAQTPKHLVRGEGQKAKLYCAPIKGHSYVFWYQQVLKNEFKFLISFQNENVFDETGMPKERFSAKCLPNSPCSLEIQATKLEDSAVYFCASSQFQQQFFGPGTRLTVL.